A single sample gave rise to the 9 T cell receptor beta chains below, sequenced in a study of blood T cell repertoires in COVID-19. Measured with immunoSEQ multiplex PCR; TCRdb has only the in-frame clones, and not every one. This sample yields some 100,000 clones, of which almost 90% are seen a single time; 2.1% belongs to the top ten. The sample was peripheral blood. All receptors come from a man in his fifties or sixties with COVID-19, enrolled during active disease.

V usage is TRBV10-3 and J usage is TRBJ2-3, with TRBD1 identical over 8 bases. This CDR3 contains 15 residues. With V trimmed by 3 bases and J by 2 bases, 4 bases remained unmatched. In germline, CDR1 is ENHRY, CDR2 SYGVKD. Here the CDR3 reads CAISDRTGSTDTQYF. CDR3 bases: TGTGCCATCAGTGACAGGACAGGGTCCACAGATACGCAGTATTTT.

This clone has just one count. The chain employs TRBV9 and TRBJ1-6; 10 nucleotides agree with TRBD1. Germline loops: CDR1 SGDLS, CDR2 YYNGEE. The CDR3 extends over 17 amino acids. The J segment lost 5 bases and the V segment lost 3 bases, leaving 8 bases of the junction unmatched. CDR3 nucleotide sequence: TGTGCCAGCAGCGCTACCGGGACAGGGGCGAATAATTCACCCCTCCACTTT. It specifies CASSATGTGANNSPLHF.

This clone has only one observation. The rearrangement links TRBV9 to TRBJ1-6, with a possible D match to TRBD1 (5 bases). With 2 bases removed from V and 6 bases from J, the gap between germline ends came to 12 bases. Germline CDR1 SGDLS, CDR2 YYNGEE. This CDR3 spans 15 amino acids. CDR3: CASSVGGEGNSPLHF. CDR3 DNA: TGTGCCAGCAGCGTTGGAGGGGAGGGTAATTCACCCCTCCACTTT.

The chain carries TRBV6-1 and TRBJ2-1, with TRBD2 identical over 9 bases. Germline CDR1 MNHNS, CDR2 SASEGT. The CDR3 contains 16 residues. Trimming removed 4 bases from V and 9 bases from J; junction bases left unmatched: 13. In nucleotides, the CDR3 is TGTGCCAGCAGTGGAGCGGGGGGACTCTTTGGAGGTGAGCAGTTCTTC. This gives the protein CASSGAGGLFGGEQFF.

V and J are TRBV7-3 and TRBJ2-1; 7 nucleotides line up with TRBD2. With V trimmed by 4 bases and J by 5 bases, 5 bases remained unmatched. The CDR3 loop spans 14 amino acids. Germline loops: CDR1 SGHTA, CDR2 FQGTGA. As DNA, the CDR3 is TGTGCCAGCAGCTCTCATGCGGGGGACAATGAGCAGTTCTTC. Protein sequence: CASSSHAGDNEQFF.

V usage is TRBV11-2 and J usage is TRBJ2-1, with TRBD2 matching over 9 bases. V was pared by 5 bases and J by 4 bases, with 6 bases of the junction left unmatched. The CDR3 is 15 residues long. CDR1 is SGHAT and CDR2 is FQNNGV in the germline V gene. CDR3 coding DNA: TGTGCCAGCAGCATTAGACTAGCGGTTTACAATGAGCAGTTCTTC. This sequence encodes CASSIRLAVYNEQFF.

V gene TRBV27 combines with J gene TRBJ1-6; perhaps TRBD1 as D (6 bases). The CDR3 is 14 amino acids. V dropped 4 bases and J dropped 8 bases, with 12 bases sitting between them. CDR1 and CDR2 from the germline V gene are MNHEY and SMNVEV (reference sequence). The CDR3 nucleotides are TGTGCCAGCAGTTGGGCAGGGGCTGATTCACCCCTCCACTTT. Translated, it gives CASSWAGADSPLHF.

The chain uses TRBV18 and TRBJ1-6; D is ambiguous. The V gene's germline CDR1 is KGHSH and CDR2 LQKENI. V shed 0 bases and J shed 6 bases, with 9 bases lying between them. The length of the CDR3 is 15 residues. CDR3 sequence reads: CASSPPRGINSPLHF. The CDR3 DNA sequence: TGTGCCAGCTCACCACCGAGAGGAATTAATTCACCCCTCCACTTT.

The chain joins TRBV23-1 to TRBJ1-1; maybe TRBD1 (5 bases). TRBV23-1 is known as an ORF, though its function is uncertain. This CDR3 is 18 amino acids long. Trimming took 0 bases from V and 0 from J, leaving 17 bases between them. CDR3 in DNA: TGCGCCAGCAGTCAATCGCGGCGGAGGGGAGGGATGAACACTGAAGCTTTCTTT. This encodes CASSQSRRRGGMNTEAFF.